One sample yielded the 27 T cell receptor beta chains listed below, sequenced in a study of monozygotic twins with inflammatory bowel disease. Each CDR3 protein gets one entry in TCRdb, which reprocessed the 5' RACE reads and gives no DNA. This table lists 420,000 or so distinct CDR3 sequences. Input material: blood. The receptor set was obtained from a human donor with ulcerative colitis or Crohn's disease, or a healthy co-twin of an affected twin (not recorded which).

This chain connects TRBV5-1 to TRBJ1-4; the TCRdb call, TRBD1, lacks DNA for checking. From germline, CDR1 is SGHRS and CDR2 YFSETQ. The length of the CDR3 is 18 residues. CDR3 sequence reads: CASSLITGGAFANEKLFF.

V and J are TRBV6-5 and TRBJ1-4; TCRdb names TRBD1, which stays unverified in the absence of DNA. Per the germline V gene, CDR1 is MNHEY and CDR2 is SVGAGI. The CDR3 contains 12 residues. CDR3 region: CASRTGSEKLFF.

This chain connects TRBV19 to TRBJ1-5. CDR3 length: 15 residues. Germline assignment: CDR1 LNHDA and CDR2 SQIVND (reference sequence). This chain's CDR3 is CASREAHRRNQPQHF. Filled out from reference TRBV19 and TRBJ1-5, the complete variable domain reads DGGITQSPKYLFRKEGQNVTLSCEQNLNHDAMYWYRQDPGQGLRLIYYSQIVNDFQKGDIAEGYSVSREKKESFPLTVTSAQKNPTAFYLCASREAHRRNQPQHFGDGTRLSIL.

This chain connects TRBV5-1 to TRBJ2-5; TCRdb calls TRBD1, which cannot be checked without DNA. Germline V gene sequence: CDR1 SGHRS, CDR2 YFSETQ. This CDR3 has 15 residues. The CDR3 spells CASSLSTGPGGTQYF. The full variable domain, with the rest looked up from reference TRBV5-1 and TRBJ2-5, is KAGVTQTPRYLIKTRGQQVTLSCSPISGHRSVSWYQQTPGQGLQFLFEYFSETQRNKGNFPGRFSGRQFSNSRSEMNVSTLELGDSALYLCASSLSTGPGGTQYFGPGTRLLVL.

This rearrangement joins TRBV11-2 to TRBJ2-2; the TRBD2 assignment by TCRdb is unverifiable without DNA. The CDR3 is 17 residues long. Per the germline V gene, CDR1 is SGHAT and CDR2 is FQNNGV. This CDR3 is CASSLELAGGNTGELFF.

V usage is TRBV5-4 and J usage is TRBJ2-1; the TRBD2 assignment by TCRdb is unverifiable without DNA. The CDR3 spans 15 residues. Germline V gene lookup returns CDR1 SGHNT and CDR2 YYREEE (reference sequence). Here the CDR3 reads CASNRDSKSIGGQFF.

V and J are TRBV9 and TRBJ2-1; lacking DNA, the TRBD1 call made by TCRdb goes unchecked. Germline V CDR1 and CDR2: SGDLS, YYNGEE. The CDR3 spans 17 residues. CDR3 sequence reads: CASSAKTRTGTRNEQFF.

The rearrangement joins TRBV18 to TRBJ2-3. This CDR3 comprises 13 residues. Germline V lookup: CDR1 KGHSH, CDR2 LQKENI. CDR3 sequence: CASSPFLVDTQYF.

V is TRBV21-1 and J is TRBJ2-1; TCRdb lists TRBD2, though no DNA is available to test this call. TRBV21-1 is designated a pseudogene. This CDR3 comprises 15 residues. CDR3 in amino acids: CASSAHPRRRDEQFF.

This chain joins TRBV7-9 and TRBJ2-3. Per germline, CDR1 SEHNR and CDR2 FQNEAQ (reference sequence). CDR3 size: 13 residues. The CDR3 here is CASSLVGSDTQYF.

The rearrangement uses TRBV20-1 and TRBJ2-3. CDR3 length: 13 residues. Per germline, CDR1 DFQATT and CDR2 SNEGSKA (reference sequence). CDR3 loop: CSARGPGGDTQYF.

The rearrangement joins TRBV20-1 to TRBJ2-5; checking the TCRdb D call of TRBD1 is not possible without DNA. The CDR3 is made up of 14 amino acids. Germline V gene data show CDR1 as DFQATT and CDR2 as SNEGSKA (reference sequence). This CDR3 reads CSAGLTGAQETQYF.

The V gene is TRBV12-5, the J gene TRBJ1-5. Per germline, CDR1 LGHNT and CDR2 FRNRAP. This CDR3 is 16 amino acids long. The CDR3 reads CASGTEGGRVVQPQHF.

The gene calls are TRBV19 and TRBJ1-5. The CDR3 contains 14 residues. The V gene's germline CDR1 is LNHDA and CDR2 SQIVND (reference sequence). The CDR3 sequence: CASSMGRRNQPQHF.

The genes are TRBV11-3 and TRBJ2-1. Germline V gene lookup returns CDR1 SGHNT and CDR2 YENEEA. The CDR3 length is 13 residues. This CDR3 is CASSSDGYNEQFF.

V gene TRBV5-1 combines with J gene TRBJ2-4; TCRdb returns TRBD1, unconfirmable since there is no DNA. The CDR3 covers 14 residues. Germline V gene lookup returns CDR1 SGHRS and CDR2 YFSETQ. CDR3: CASSLRQNKNIQYF.

This chain's CDR3 is CASSSIAGLTDTQYF. This sequence joins TRBV7-6 and TRBJ2-3; TCRdb names TRBD2, which stays unverified in the absence of DNA. The germline CDR1 and CDR2 sequences are SGHVS and FNYEAQ. The CDR3 loop spans 15 amino acids.

The chain is built from TRBV20-1 and TRBJ1-1. Germline V gene sequence: CDR1 DFQATT, CDR2 SNEGSKA (reference sequence). The CDR3 runs 11 residues. The CDR3 loop is CSASGYPEAFF.

CDR3 protein: CASSRGQGRNSPLHF. The chain uses TRBV12-3 or TRBV12-4 and TRBJ1-6; TCRdb selects TRBD1, and the lack of DNA leaves this call unchecked. The CDR3 consists of 15 residues.

The chain links TRBV5-1 to TRBJ2-2. This CDR3 comprises 11 residues. The germline gives CDR1 SGHRS, CDR2 YFSETQ. The CDR3 is CASSSRGELFF.

J is TRBJ1-1 and V is TRBV15; there is no DNA to check the TCRdb D call of TRBD1. The CDR3 has 17 residues. Germline lookup yields CDR1 LNHNV and CDR2 YYDKDF (reference sequence). This CDR3 reads CATSRLDRGRVSTEAFF.

The chain is built from TRBV5-1 and TRBJ2-3; without DNA, the TCRdb call of TRBD1 cannot be checked. Per the germline V gene, CDR1 is SGHRS and CDR2 is YFSETQ. The CDR3 totals 17 residues. The CDR3 spells CASSLARFRGETDTQYF.

The chain combines TRBV5-1 with TRBJ2-7; TCRdb's D gene call, TRBD1, goes unchecked for lack of DNA. Germline CDR1 is SGHRS and CDR2 is YFSETQ. This CDR3 has 14 amino acids. The CDR3 spells CASSPTGFEYEQYF.

The rearrangement uses TRBV28 and TRBJ2-7. This CDR3 is 12 amino acids long. Germline CDR1 reads MDHEN; CDR2 reads SYDVKM. CDR3 in amino acids: CASSLLNYEQYF.

The J gene is TRBJ2-7, the V gene TRBV29-1; TCRdb lists TRBD1, though no DNA is available to test this call. Germline V gives CDR1 SQVTM, CDR2 ANQGSEA. The CDR3 is 13 residues long. The CDR3 loop reads CSAQRTGGYEQYF.

The chain couples TRBV20-1 to TRBJ2-5; TCRdb indicates TRBD1, and absent DNA this call remains unverified. Germline-derived CDR1 and CDR2 are DFQATT and SNEGSKA (reference sequence). The CDR3 sequence is 14 residues long. CDR3: CSAATQGFQETQYF.

The CDR3 reads CASTLAGVETLYF. The chain employs TRBV5-1 and TRBJ2-5; TCRdb proposes TRBD2, but this gene call is untestable without DNA. In germline, CDR1 is SGHRS, CDR2 YFSETQ. This CDR3 spans 13 amino acids.